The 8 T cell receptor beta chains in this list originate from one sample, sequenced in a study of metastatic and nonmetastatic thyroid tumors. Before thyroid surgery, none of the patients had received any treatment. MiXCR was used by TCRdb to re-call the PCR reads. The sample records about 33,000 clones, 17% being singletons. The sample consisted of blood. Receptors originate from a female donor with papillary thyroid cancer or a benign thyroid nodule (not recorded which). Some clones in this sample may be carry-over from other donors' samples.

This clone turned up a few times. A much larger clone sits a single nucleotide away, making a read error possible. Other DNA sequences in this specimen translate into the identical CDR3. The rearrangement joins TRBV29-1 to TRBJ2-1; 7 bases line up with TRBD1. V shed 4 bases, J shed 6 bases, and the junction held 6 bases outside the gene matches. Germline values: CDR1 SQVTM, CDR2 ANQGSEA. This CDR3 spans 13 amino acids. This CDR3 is CSVGTGNTNEQFF. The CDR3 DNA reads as TGCAGCGTTGGGACAGGTAATACCAATGAGCAGTTCTTC.

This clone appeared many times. The CDR3 sequence: CASRLDSNQPQHF. The DNA for the CDR3 is TGTGCCAGCAGGTTGGATAGCAATCAGCCCCAGCATTTT. This rearrangement joins TRBV6-1 to TRBJ1-5; the D is unclear. Trimming stripped 6 bases from V and 0 bases from J, with 6 bases between. Germline V gives CDR1 MNHNS, CDR2 SASEGT. This CDR3 comprises 13 residues.

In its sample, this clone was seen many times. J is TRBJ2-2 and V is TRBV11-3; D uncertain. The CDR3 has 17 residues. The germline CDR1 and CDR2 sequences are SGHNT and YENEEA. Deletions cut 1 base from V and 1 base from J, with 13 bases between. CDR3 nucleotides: TGTGCCAGCAGCTTAGTTTTTGGATTAGTGAACACCGGGGAGCTGTTTTTT. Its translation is CASSLVFGLVNTGELFF.

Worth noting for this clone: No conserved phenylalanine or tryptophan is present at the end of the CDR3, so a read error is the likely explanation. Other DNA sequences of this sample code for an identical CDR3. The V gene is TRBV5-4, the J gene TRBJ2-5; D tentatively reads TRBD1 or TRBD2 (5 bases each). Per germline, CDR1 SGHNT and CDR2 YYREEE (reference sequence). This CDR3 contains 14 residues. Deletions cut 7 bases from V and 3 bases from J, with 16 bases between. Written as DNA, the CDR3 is TGTGCCAGCTCGATCAGCCGGGACGAAGAGACCCAGTACCTC. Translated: CASSISRDEETQYL.

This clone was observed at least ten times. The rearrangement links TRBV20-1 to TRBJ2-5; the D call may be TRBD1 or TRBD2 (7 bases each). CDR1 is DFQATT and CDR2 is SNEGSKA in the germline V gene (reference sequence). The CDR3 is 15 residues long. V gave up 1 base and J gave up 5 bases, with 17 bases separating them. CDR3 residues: CSARVPQGGLETQYF. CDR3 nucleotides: TGCAGTGCTAGAGTCCCCCAGGGGGGGCTGGAGACCCAGTACTTC.

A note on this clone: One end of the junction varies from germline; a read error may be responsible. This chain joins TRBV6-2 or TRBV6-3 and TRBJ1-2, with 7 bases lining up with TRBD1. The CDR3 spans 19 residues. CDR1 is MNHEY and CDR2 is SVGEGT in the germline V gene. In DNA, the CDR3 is TGTGCCAGCAGTTACTCTGGGGGTACCGGGACAGAGACTAACTATTGCTACACCTTC. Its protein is CASSYSGGTGTETNYCYTF.

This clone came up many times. CDR3 region: CSASRADQPQHF. The DNA of the CDR3 is TGCAGTGCTAGTAGAGCGGACCAGCCCCAGCATTTT. The rearrangement links TRBV20-1 to TRBJ1-5; D ambiguous. Germline-derived CDR1 and CDR2 are DFQATT and SNEGSKA (reference sequence). Deletions cut 3 bases from V and 7 bases from J, with 10 bases between. The CDR3 runs to 12 residues.

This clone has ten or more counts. The CDR3 DNA sequence: TGCGCCAGCAGCTTGGATGGAGTGAACTCTGGAAACACCATATATTTT. Its translation is CASSLDGVNSGNTIYF. The chain couples TRBV5-1 to TRBJ1-3; D is ambiguous. The CDR3 spans 16 residues. In germline, CDR1 is SGHRS, CDR2 YFSETQ. Deletions cut 0 bases from V and 0 bases from J, with 10 bases between.